This T cell receptor beta chain was captured by sequencing in a study of cytomegalovirus exposure and HLA in healthy donors. Study-level information: An earlier analysis identified 100 million to 130 million unique TCR beta sequences in about 180 million T cells.

In the PCR, 60 Vbeta and 13 Jbeta primers were used. The repertoire was sequenced with immunoSEQ multiplex PCR; TCRdb's copy has only in-frame clones and lacks some. Of about 160,000 clones detected, roughly 83% appear once; the ten largest clones hold approximately 0.98%. Details on this clone: What it binds is unknown.

Study-level points and caveats: Previous analysis showed most TCR beta V segments were productive about 87% or about 30% of the time. For presence/absence analyses, sequencing depth was assumed to be roughly uniform across donors. When analyzed later, the rates of TCR association showed variation by HLA locus, with DRB1 the most and HLA-C the fewest.

This TCR was sampled from a man under 40 in good health and CMV-seronegative. Sequenced sample: PBMCs.

This CDR3 reads CSVTGALNTGELFF. The CDR3 bases are TGCAGCGTGACAGGGGCCCTTAACACCGGGGAGCTGTTTTTT. The chain couples TRBV29-1 to TRBJ2-2; 8 nucleotides match TRBD1. The germline CDR1 and CDR2 sequences are SQVTM and ANQGSEA. Trimming took 6 bases from V and 2 from J; bases not matched to a gene: 5. The CDR3 contains 14 residues.